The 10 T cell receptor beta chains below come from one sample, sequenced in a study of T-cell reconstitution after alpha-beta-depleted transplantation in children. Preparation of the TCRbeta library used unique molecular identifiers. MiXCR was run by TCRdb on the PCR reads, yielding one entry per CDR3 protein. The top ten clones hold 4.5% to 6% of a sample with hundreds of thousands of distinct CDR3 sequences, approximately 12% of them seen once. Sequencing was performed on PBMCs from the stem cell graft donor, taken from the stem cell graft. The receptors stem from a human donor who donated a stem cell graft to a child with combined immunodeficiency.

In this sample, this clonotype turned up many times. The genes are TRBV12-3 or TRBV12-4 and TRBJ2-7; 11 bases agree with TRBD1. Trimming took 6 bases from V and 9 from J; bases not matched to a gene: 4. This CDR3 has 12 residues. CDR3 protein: CASRDRGQRQYF. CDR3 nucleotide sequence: TGTGCCAGCAGGGACAGGGGGCAAAGGCAGTACTTC.

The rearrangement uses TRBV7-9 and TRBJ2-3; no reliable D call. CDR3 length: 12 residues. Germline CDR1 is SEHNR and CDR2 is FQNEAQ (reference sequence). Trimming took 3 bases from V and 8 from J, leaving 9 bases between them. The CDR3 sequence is CASSLGSGTQYF. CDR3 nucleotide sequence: TGTGCCAGCAGCTTGGGTTCTGGTACGCAGTATTTT. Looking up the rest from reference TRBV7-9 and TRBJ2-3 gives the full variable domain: DTGVSQNPRHKITKRGQNVTFRCDPISEHNRLYWYRQTLGQGPEFLTYFQNEAQLEKSRLLSDRFSAERPKGSFSTLEIQRTEQGDSAMYLCASSLGSGTQYFGPGTRLTVL.

The CDR3 DNA reads as TGTGCCAGCAGTGGTCCGATTGGCGAGCAGTACTTC. It specifies CASSGPIGEQYF. The rearrangement links TRBV2 to TRBJ2-7; D remains ambiguous. The germline V gene has CDR1 SNHLY and CDR2 FYNNEI. With 4 bases removed from V and 6 bases from J, the gap between germline ends came to 10 bases. The CDR3 spans 12 residues.

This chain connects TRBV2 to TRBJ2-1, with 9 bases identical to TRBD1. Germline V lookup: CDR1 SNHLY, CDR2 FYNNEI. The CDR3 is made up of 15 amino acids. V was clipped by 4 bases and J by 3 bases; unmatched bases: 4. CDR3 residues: CASSVGQGIYNEQFF. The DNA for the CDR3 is TGTGCCAGCAGTGTTGGACAGGGGATCTACAATGAGCAGTTCTTC.

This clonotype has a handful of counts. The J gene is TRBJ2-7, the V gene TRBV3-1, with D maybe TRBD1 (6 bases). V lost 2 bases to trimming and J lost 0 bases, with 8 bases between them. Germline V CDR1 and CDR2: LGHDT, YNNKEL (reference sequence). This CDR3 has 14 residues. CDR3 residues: CASSQWDNSYEQYF. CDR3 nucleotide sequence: TGTGCCAGCAGCCAATGGGACAACTCCTACGAGCAGTACTTC.

CDR3 region: CASSPTGLYGYTF. In nucleotides, the CDR3 is TGTGCCAGCAGTCCAACAGGCTTATATGGCTACACCTTC. The V call is TRBV27, the J call TRBJ1-2; D is perhaps TRBD1 (5 bases). Germline V gives CDR1 MNHEY, CDR2 SMNVEV (reference sequence). This CDR3 contains 13 residues. The V end was cut by 5 bases, the J end by 5 bases, with 12 bases between.

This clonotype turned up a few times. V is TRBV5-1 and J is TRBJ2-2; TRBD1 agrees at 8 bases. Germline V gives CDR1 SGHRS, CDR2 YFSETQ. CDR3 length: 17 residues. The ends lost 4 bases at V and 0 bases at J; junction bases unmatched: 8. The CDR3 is CASSLERTGSNTGELFF. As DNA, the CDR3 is TGCGCCAGCAGCCTCGAACGGACAGGGTCGAACACCGGGGAGCTGTTTTTT.

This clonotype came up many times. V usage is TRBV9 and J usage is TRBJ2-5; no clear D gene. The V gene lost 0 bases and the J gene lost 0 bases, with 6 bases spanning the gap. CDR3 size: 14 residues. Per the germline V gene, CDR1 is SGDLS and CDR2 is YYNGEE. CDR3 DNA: TGTGCCAGCAGCGTAGAGGGCAACCAAGAGACCCAGTACTTC. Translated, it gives CASSVEGNQETQYF.

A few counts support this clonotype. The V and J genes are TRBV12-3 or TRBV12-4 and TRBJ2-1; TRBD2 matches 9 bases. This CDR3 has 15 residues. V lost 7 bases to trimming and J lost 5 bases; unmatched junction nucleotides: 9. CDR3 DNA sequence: TGTGCCAGCAACCAAAGCGGGAGGCCCCACAATGAGCAGTTCTTC. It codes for CASNQSGRPHNEQFF.

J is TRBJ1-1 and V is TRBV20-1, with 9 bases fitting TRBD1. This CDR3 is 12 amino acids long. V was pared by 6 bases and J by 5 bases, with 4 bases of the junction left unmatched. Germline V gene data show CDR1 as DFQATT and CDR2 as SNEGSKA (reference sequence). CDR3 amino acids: CSAQTGGTEAFF. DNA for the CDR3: TGCAGTGCCCAGACAGGGGGAACTGAAGCTTTCTTT.